This TCR beta chain was sequenced for a study of technical replicates of blood from several donors. Clones were read by immunoSEQ multiplex PCR, and TCRdb kept only the in-frame ones, dropping some. Of 75,000 to 100,000 clones listed, roughly 94% are singletons. In germline, CDR1 is MNHEY, CDR2 SMNVEV (reference sequence). The CDR3 sequence is 15 residues long. V lost 6 bases to trimming and J lost 2 bases, with 17 bases between them. This chain uses TRBV27 with TRBJ2-7; weak D call: TRBD2 (5 bases). This receptor was obtained from a human donor in good health. The source material was T cells isolated from PBMCs. CDR3 coding DNA: TGTGCCAGCAGCCCCCTCGAGGGAACCCCCTACGAGCAGTACTTC. The encoded protein is CASSPLEGTPYEQYF.